Presented here are 23 T cell receptor beta chains from one specimen sequenced in a study of T cell changes during pregnancy in multiple sclerosis (dated by TCRdb to about 2019). The library was prepared using the immunoSEQ multiplex PCR assay. Not all clones reach the TCRdb copy of this immuneACCESS table, which keeps in-frame sequences only. Checked studies attribute under half of the gap to unresolved V genes and leave the rest unexplained. The sample has approximately 50,000 clones on record, 91% of them singletons. 9.5% to 13% of the sample comes from the top ten. The specimen was CD8+ T cells from peripheral blood mononuclear cells, collected after pregnancy. Source of these receptors: a female donor with multiple sclerosis, enrolled in a pregnancy study.

The CDR3 sequence is CASSEAGQGGNNEQFF. The CDR3 DNA sequence: TGTGCCAGCAGTGAAGCAGGTCAGGGTGGGAACAATGAGCAGTTCTTC. The gene calls are TRBV6-1 and TRBJ2-1, with D possibly matching TRBD1 (5 bases). This CDR3 has 16 residues. V gave up 0 bases and J gave up 5 bases, with 14 bases separating them. Per the germline V gene, CDR1 is MNHNS and CDR2 is SASEGT.

This chain uses TRBV14 with TRBJ2-5; 7 nucleotides agree with TRBD1. The CDR3 runs to 15 residues. The trim removed 4 bases at V and 4 bases at J, leaving 9 bases unmatched. Germline V gives CDR1 SGHDN, CDR2 FVKESK. Here the CDR3 DNA reads TGTGCCAGCAGCCTAACTACAGGGGTATCAGAGACCCAGTACTTC. Residues: CASSLTTGVSETQYF.

The chain employs TRBV9 and TRBJ2-3; TRBD2 matches at 13 bases. Germline loops: CDR1 SGDLS, CDR2 YYNGEE. V was clipped by 3 bases and J by 9 bases; unmatched bases: 10. The CDR3 totals 16 residues. CDR3 nucleotides: TGTGCCAGCAGCGGAGGGACTAGCGGGGCCCCATGGACGCAGTATTTT. Protein: CASSGGTSGAPWTQYF.

The chain links TRBV2 to TRBJ2-5; D unresolved. The V end lost 8 bases, the J end lost 5 bases, and 3 bases lay between the germline ends. The germline CDR1 and CDR2 sequences are SNHLY and FYNNEI. CDR3 length: 9 amino acids. This chain's CDR3 is CASEETQYF. CDR3 in DNA: TGTGCCAGCGAGGAGACCCAGTACTTC.

This chain joins TRBV6-1 and TRBJ2-2; TRBD1 aligns across 7 bases. The V gene's germline CDR1 is MNHNS and CDR2 SASEGT. V gave up 4 bases and J gave up 3 bases; unmatched junction bases: 8. The CDR3 covers 16 residues. As DNA, the CDR3 is TGTGCCAGCAGTGTCGTTGGGACAGAAGACACCGGGGAGCTGTTTTTT. It translates to CASSVVGTEDTGELFF.

The CDR3 DNA reads TGTGCCAGCAGCTCACTCATACCGGGACAGGGTGAGGATGAGCAGTTCTTC. As protein: CASSSLIPGQGEDEQFF. V usage is TRBV13 and J usage is TRBJ2-1; TRBD1 agrees at 9 bases. The germline V gene has CDR1 PRHDT and CDR2 FYEKMQ (reference sequence). The CDR3 totals 17 residues. The J segment lost 8 bases and the V segment lost 4 bases, leaving 15 bases of the junction unmatched.

The J gene is TRBJ2-2, the V gene TRBV15, with no clear D. V lost 3 bases, J lost 0 bases, and 11 bases lay in between. Germline V gene data show CDR1 as LNHNV and CDR2 as YYDKDF (reference sequence). CDR3 length equals 16 residues. Here the CDR3 DNA reads TGTGCCACCAGCAGCCTGGTCGGTGCGAACACCGGGGAGCTGTTTTTT. This translates into CATSSLVGANTGELFF. Full variable domain (missing parts from reference TRBV15 and TRBJ2-2): DAMVIQNPRYQVTQFGKPVTLSCSQTLNHNVMYWYQQKSSQAPKLLFHYYDKDFNNEADTPDNFQSRRPNTSFCFLDIRSPGLGDTAMYLCATSSLVGANTGELFFGEGSRLTVL.

The chain joins TRBV4-1 to TRBJ2-2; D is possibly TRBD1 (5 bases). The CDR3 length is 16 residues. Germline loops: CDR1 MGHRA, CDR2 YSYEKL. Trimming left V 4 bases short and J 0 bases short, with 12 bases between. The CDR3, as DNA: TGCGCCAGCAGCCCCTACCAGGGCCCGAACACCGGGGAGCTGTTTTTT. This translates into CASSPYQGPNTGELFF.

This chain joins TRBV11-2 and TRBJ1-1; 9 nucleotides match TRBD1. Losses at the gene ends were 5 bases for V and 6 bases for J; bases not matched to a gene: 4. This CDR3 has 13 residues. Germline-derived CDR1 and CDR2 are SGHAT and FQNNGV. The CDR3 region is CASSGQGPPEAFF. The CDR3, as DNA: TGTGCCAGCAGCGGACAGGGGCCTCCTGAAGCTTTCTTT.

This clone showed up just once. CDR3 DNA sequence: TGTGCCAGTAGTACAATGGACAGGGACACCTACGAGCAGTACTTC. Translating it yields CASSTMDRDTYEQYF. The chain recombines TRBV19 with TRBJ2-7; 8 nucleotides agree with TRBD1. V shed 4 bases, J shed 2 bases, and the junction held 7 bases outside the gene matches. The germline V gene encodes CDR1 LNHDA and CDR2 SQIVND (reference sequence). This CDR3 region has 15 residues.

The V gene is TRBV19, the J gene TRBJ2-2; D gene ambiguous. Trimming shortened V by 3 bases and J by 3 bases, and 11 bases separated the two germline ends. This CDR3 has 15 amino acids. CDR1 LNHDA and CDR2 SQIVND come from the germline V gene (reference sequence). CDR3 sequence (DNA): TGTGCCAGTAGTATGATCAGTACCGACACCGGGGAGCTGTTTTTT. It yields the protein CASSMISTDTGELFF.

The rearrangement links TRBV5-4 to TRBJ2-7; 10 nucleotides align to TRBD1. The ends lost 4 bases at V and 9 bases at J; junction bases unmatched: 16. CDR3 size: 16 residues. The germline V gene encodes CDR1 SGHNT and CDR2 YYREEE (reference sequence). The CDR3 sequence is CASSNLRDRGLGVQYF. The CDR3 DNA follows: TGTGCCAGCAGCAACCTCCGGGACAGGGGTCTGGGAGTGCAGTACTTC. The full variable domain, rest sourced from reference TRBV5-4 and TRBJ2-7, is ETGVTQSPTHLIKTRGQQVTLRCSSQSGHNTVSWYQQALGQGPQFIFQYYREEENGRGNFPPRFSGLQFPNYSSELNVNALELDDSALYLCASSNLRDRGLGVQYFGPGTRLTVT.

This rearrangement joins TRBV7-8 to TRBJ2-7; D is undetermined. The CDR3 is 13 residues long. Germline-derived CDR1 and CDR2 are SGHVS and FQNEAQ. The V and J ends lost 1 base and 6 bases respectively, with 10 bases between them. The DNA of the CDR3 is TGTGCCAGCAGCTTAGGGAGTAGTTTCGAGCAGTACTTC. It encodes CASSLGSSFEQYF. Supplemented by reference TRBV7-8 and TRBJ2-7, the full variable domain reads GAGVSQSPRYKVAKRGQDVALRCDPISGHVSLFWYQQALGQGPEFLTYFQNEAQLDKSGLPSDRFFAERPEGSVSTLKIQRTQQEDSAVYLCASSLGSSFEQYFGPGTRLTVT.

The chain combines TRBV7-3 with TRBJ2-1, with TRBD2 identical over 9 bases. The CDR3 sequence is 14 residues long. The V and J ends lost 2 bases and 10 bases, in that order; junction bases with no gene match: 6. CDR1 SGHTA and CDR2 FQGTGA come from the germline V gene. In DNA, the CDR3 is TGTGCCAGCAGCTTAGCGGGGGGGCAGGGCGAGCAGTTCTTC. This encodes CASSLAGGQGEQFF.

The CDR3 DNA is TGTGCCAGCAGCTTAAGGCTAGCGGCTCCCACAGATACGCAGTATTTT. It yields the protein CASSLRLAAPTDTQYF. The chain employs TRBV13 and TRBJ2-3, with 7 positions matching TRBD2. Germline lookup yields CDR1 PRHDT and CDR2 FYEKMQ (reference sequence). The CDR3 covers 16 residues. V lost 2 bases to trimming and J lost 2 bases; unmatched junction nucleotides: 7.

This clone has a single count. The rearrangement links TRBV27 to TRBJ1-5; D gene ambiguous. The V gene lost 6 bases and the J gene lost 7 bases, with 13 bases spanning the gap. The germline CDR1 and CDR2 sequences are MNHEY and SMNVEV (reference sequence). The CDR3 length is 13 residues. The CDR3: CASRRNPAQPQHF. The CDR3 DNA sequence: TGTGCCAGCAGGCGGAACCCAGCCCAGCCCCAGCATTTT.

The chain joins TRBV7-8 to TRBJ1-4; maybe TRBD1 (6 bases). Trimming stripped 5 bases from V and 7 bases from J, with 17 bases between. Germline values: CDR1 SGHVS, CDR2 FQNEAQ. The CDR3 has 15 residues. The CDR3 DNA is TGTGCCAGCAGCCCAGTTGGGGGGGCGCTTGAAAAACTGTTTTTT. This translates into CASSPVGGALEKLFF.

V and J are TRBV10-3 and TRBJ2-2, with D perhaps matching TRBD1 (5 bases). CDR3 length: 15 amino acids. Germline V gene sequence: CDR1 ENHRY, CDR2 SYGVKD. V was clipped by 10 bases and J by 1 base, with 16 bases between them. CDR3 sequence (DNA): TGTGCCACAGAGTTTCAGGGTGGGAACACCGGGGAGCTGTTTTTT. It specifies CATEFQGGNTGELFF.

This rearrangement joins TRBV6-1 to TRBJ2-3; the match to TRBD2 covers 9 bases. The V segment lost 0 bases and the J segment 4 bases; nucleotides outside the gene matches: 11. CDR1 and CDR2 (germline): MNHNS, SASEGT. The CDR3 extends over 18 amino acids. The chain's CDR3 is CASSEAGTSTAGADTQYF. The CDR3 DNA reads as TGTGCCAGCAGTGAAGCTGGGACTAGCACCGCAGGGGCAGATACGCAGTATTTT.

This sequence joins TRBV9 and TRBJ2-3, with TRBD2 matching 7 bases. Germline V gene data show CDR1 as SGDLS and CDR2 as YYNGEE. This CDR3 region has 13 residues. J was trimmed by 5 bases and V by 3 bases; bases with no gene match: 3. In DNA form, the CDR3 reads TGTGCCAGCAGCGACGGACTAGAAGATACGCAGTATTTT. Protein: CASSDGLEDTQYF.

This clone was counted between two and nine times. The CDR3 DNA is TGTGCCACCAGCGGTCGGGGGGGAATCGGGGAGCTGTTTTTT. Translated: CATSGRGGIGELFF. The chain has TRBV15 and TRBJ2-2; 8 bases fit TRBD2. The germline V gene encodes CDR1 LNHNV and CDR2 YYDKDF (reference sequence). The CDR3 consists of 14 residues. J lost 7 bases, V lost 5 bases, and 6 bases had no gene match.

The chain couples TRBV4-1 to TRBJ2-1; 11 bases line up with TRBD1. Germline CDR1 and CDR2: MGHRA and YSYEKL. The CDR3 has 17 residues. The V gene end was trimmed by 0 bases and the J gene end by 3 bases; junction bases not matched to a gene: 4. The CDR3, as DNA: TGCGCCAGCAGCCAAGAAGGTGGGACAGGGGGCTACAATGAGCAGTTCTTC. Its protein is CASSQEGGTGGYNEQFF.

V is TRBV2 and J is TRBJ2-5; D is unclear. CDR1 and CDR2 from the germline V gene are SNHLY and FYNNEI. Trimming cost V 6 bases and J 0 bases, with 5 bases left between them. There are 12 residues in the CDR3. The CDR3 protein is CASREYQETQYF. CDR3 in DNA: TGTGCCAGCAGGGAGTACCAAGAGACCCAGTACTTC.